Listed below are T cell receptor beta chains from one sample, sequenced in a study of blood T cells in healthy people across ages. TCRdb used MiXCR to reprocess the 5' RACE reads, holding one entry per CDR3 protein. The sample includes about 900,000 distinct CDR3 sequences, approximately 67% seen only once; the top ten take roughly 25%. Sequenced input: blood. All receptors come from a man younger than 45 in good health. The CDR3 runs from the conserved cysteine through the conserved F or W. A D gene is named only where the DNA matches it firmly. Clone size is given for some rows only: seen once, a few or many times, or a class if the clone is expanded.

D gene	J gene	V gene	clone size	CDR3 DNA	CDR3 protein
.	TRBJ2-3	TRBV7-2	.	TGTGCCAGCAGCTTAGTCAGGGCCTTAGGAACAGATACGCAGTATTTT	CASSLVRALGTDTQYF
.	TRBJ2-4	TRBV6-2/TRBV6-3	.	TGTGCCAGCAGCCAAAGGAGGGGCATTCAGTACTTC	CASSQRRGIQYF
TRBD1	TRBJ2-1	TRBV20-1	.	TGCAGTGTTAGTTGGGACAGGGGTTACAATGAGCAGTTCTTC	CSVSWDRGYNEQFF
.	TRBJ1-6	TRBV27	few	TGTGCCAGCAGGATACAGGGAGGGAATTCACCCCTCCACTTT	CASRIQGGNSPLHF
.	TRBJ2-1	TRBV6-2/TRBV6-3	few	TGTGCCAGCAGTCCCCTCCTAGGGCTAACGTTCTTC	CASSPLLGLTFF
.	TRBJ1-6	TRBV2	.	TGTGCTACAAGAGGGGGAGGCAATTCACCCCTCCACTTT	CATRGGGNSPLHF
TRBD1	TRBJ1-1	TRBV5-4	.	TGTGCCAGCAGCTTGGATGGATCAGGGGGACCGAACACTGAAGCTTTCTTT	CASSLDGSGGPNTEAFF
.	TRBJ1-6	TRBV7-3	.	TGTGCCAGCAGCTTTGGAGACAGGCACTATAATTCACCCCTCCACTTT	CASSFGDRHYNSPLHF
.	TRBJ2-7	TRBV4-2	.	TGTGCCAGCAGCCAAGTCGACGGTTCCTACGAGCAGTACTTC	CASSQVDGSYEQYF
.	TRBJ2-1	TRBV3-1	few	TGTGCCAGCAGCCAAGTTCCAGGTGACAATGAGCAGTTCTTC	CASSQVPGDNEQFF
TRBD1	TRBJ2-1	TRBV9	.	TGTGCCAGCAGCGGAAACCGGGACAGCATAAGCTCCTACAATGAGCAGTTCTTC	CASSGNRDSISSYNEQFF
.	TRBJ2-4	TRBV3-1	.	TGTGCCAGCAGCCAAGGATTCGACAAAAACATTCAGTACTTC	CASSQGFDKNIQYF
TRBD1	TRBJ1-5	TRBV7-2	.	TGTGCCAGCAGCATCACAGGGGGCAGTCAGCCCCAGCATTTT	CASSITGGSQPQHF
TRBD2	TRBJ2-1	TRBV4-2	.	TGTGCCAGCAGCCAAGCCGGGACTAGCGGGTACAATGAGCAGTTCTTC	CASSQAGTSGYNEQFF
.	TRBJ1-5	TRBV12-3/TRBV12-4	.	TGTGCCAGCAGTCCGAGGGAGGATCATCAGCCCCAGCATTTT	CASSPREDHQPQHF
TRBD1	TRBJ1-6	TRBV20-1	.	TGCAGTGCTAGAGGAGGGGGCAATTCACCCCTCCACTTT	CSARGGGNSPLHF
TRBD1	TRBJ1-2	TRBV20-1	.	TGCAGCACTACAGGGGAACAGTCCTATGGCTACACCTTC	CSTTGEQSYGYTF
.	TRBJ2-5	TRBV25-1	.	TGTGCCAGCAGTAGGGGGGACCTGGGGCAGTACTTC	CASSRGDLGQYF
TRBD2	TRBJ2-1	TRBV20-1	.	TGCAGTGCTAGTTTGGCCAGCGGGATACACAATGAGCAGTTCTTC	CSASLASGIHNEQFF
.	TRBJ2-2	TRBV12-3/TRBV12-4	once	TGTGCCAGCAGTTTTTTGGGGGCCGGGGAGCTGTTTTTT	CASSFLGAGELFF
TRBD2	TRBJ2-5	TRBV29-1	few	TGCAGCGTTCGGACTAGCGGGGGATTTCAAGAGACCCAGTACTTC	CSVRTSGGFQETQYF
.	TRBJ2-1	TRBV7-9	.	TGTGCCAGCAGCTTTAACACCCTGGGTGAGCAGTTCTTC	CASSFNTLGEQFF
TRBD1	TRBJ2-7	TRBV27	once	TGTGCCAGCAGTTTATATCATGGGACAGGGGCATACGAGCAGTACTTC	CASSLYHGTGAYEQYF
TRBD1	TRBJ2-2	TRBV7-3	few	TGTGCCAGCAGCTCCCGGACAGGGGGCGGCACCGGGGAGCTGTTTTTT	CASSSRTGGGTGELFF
.	TRBJ2-6	TRBV3-1	few	TGTGCCAGCAGACTTAAAGGCGACTCTGGGGCCAACGTCCCGACTTTC	CASRLKGDSGANVPTF
TRBD2	TRBJ2-5	TRBV28	few	TGTGCCAGCAGTCTCGGTGGAGGGCGGGGGGAGACCCAGTACTTC	CASSLGGGRGETQYF
TRBD1	TRBJ2-1	TRBV7-3	.	TGTGCCAGCAGCACAGACAGGGGAGTCTACAATGAGCAGTTCTTC	CASSTDRGVYNEQFF
.	TRBJ2-5	TRBV9	few	TGTGCCAGCAGCGTAACAGGGCTACGAGAGACCCAGTACTTC	CASSVTGLRETQYF
TRBD1	TRBJ1-5	TRBV6-1	.	TGTGCCAGCAGATTACAGGGGGATAGCAATCAGCCCCAGCATTTT	CASRLQGDSNQPQHF
TRBD2	TRBJ2-1	TRBV7-9	.	TGTGCCAGCAGCTTGCCCCTCGGCGGGGGGGTTTACAATGAGCAGTTCTTC	CASSLPLGGGVYNEQFF
.	TRBJ2-7	TRBV12-3/TRBV12-4	.	TGTGCCAGCAGCTCAAACCGCCAGGGGAGTACCTACGAGCAGTACTTC	CASSSNRQGSTYEQYF
.	TRBJ2-7	TRBV7-2	few	TGTGCCAGCAGCTTAATTCGGGGGAGCTCCTACGAGCAGTACTTC	CASSLIRGSSYEQYF
.	TRBJ2-2	TRBV5-4	.	TGTGCCAGCAGCCCTAGGGTCTCCAGCACCGGGGAGCTGTTTTTT	CASSPRVSSTGELFF
.	TRBJ2-3	TRBV12-3/TRBV12-4	.	TGTGCCAGCAGTACAGGGGAGGGCACAGATACGCAGTATTTT	CASSTGEGTDTQYF
.	TRBJ1-5	TRBV20-1	.	TGCAGTGCTAGAGTAGAGAGGGCCCAGCCCCAGCATTTT	CSARVERAQPQHF